This record looks at one T cell receptor (beta chain) sequence and its context. The antigen is undetermined. Trimming at V came to 3 bases and at J to 7 bases, leaving 6 bases not matched to a gene. Per germline, CDR1 LGHNA and CDR2 YNFKEQ. The CDR3 has 15 residues. The record originates from a study of OX40 agonist ivuxolimab in advanced cancers. Method: immunoSEQ multiplex PCR; TCRdb's copy keeps in-frame clones and lacks some. The sample consists of tens of thousands of clones, 77% of them appearing once. Study-wide results and limits: On average, CD8+ T cells had more expanded clones than CD4+. Clonal expansion by week 6 occurred in CD4+ and CD8+ blood T cells (at 0.1 to 3.0 mg/kg).

The material sequenced was CD4+ or CD8+ T cells sorted from blood, taken in a trial of the OX40 agonist ivuxolimab. The chain carries TRBV4-2 and TRBJ1-4, with 9 bases matching TRBD1. The receptor was derived from an adult with an advanced solid tumor such as melanoma, head and neck, liver or kidney cancer. CDR3 protein: CASSHMGQGSEKLFF. As DNA, the CDR3 is TGTGCCAGCAGCCATATGGGACAGGGAAGTGAAAAACTGTTTTTT.